Each of the 9 T cell receptor beta chains below was sequenced from the same sample in a study of blood T cell repertoires in COVID-19. TCRdb's table, derived via immunoSEQ multiplex PCR, lists solely in-frame clones and lacks some. The sample contains some 180,000 clones, 82% of which appear only once. Sequencing used peripheral blood. These receptors originate from a woman in her sixties or seventies with COVID-19, enrolled during active disease.

The rearrangement uses TRBV18 and TRBJ1-1, with D perhaps TRBD1 (6 bases). V dropped 3 bases and J dropped 5 bases, with 13 bases sitting between them. The CDR3 spans 14 residues. Germline V gene data show CDR1 as KGHSH and CDR2 as LQKENI. Here the CDR3 DNA reads TGTGCCAGCTCACCTGGGCAGGGGTTAACTGAAGCTTTCTTT. Translating it yields CASSPGQGLTEAFF.

The V gene is TRBV23-1, the J gene TRBJ1-1; D might be TRBD1 (5 bases). TRBV23-1 is identified as an open reading frame with a role that is uncertain. V lost 3 bases to trimming and J lost 6 bases, with 11 bases between them. This CDR3 has 13 amino acids. The CDR3 protein is CASSQGGWAEAFF. For the CDR3, the DNA is TGCGCCAGCAGTCAGGGGGGGTGGGCTGAAGCTTTCTTT.

This chain connects TRBV6-5 to TRBJ1-4, with 10 bases lining up with TRBD1. The V gene end was trimmed by 6 bases and the J gene end by 5 bases; junction bases not matched to a gene: 3. Germline CDR1 is MNHEY and CDR2 is SVGAGI. CDR3 length: 14 residues. The CDR3: CASSWDRGNEKLFF. As DNA, the CDR3 is TGTGCCAGCAGCTGGGACAGGGGAAATGAAAAACTGTTTTTT.

This chain connects TRBV7-3 to TRBJ2-1, with 9 positions matching TRBD2. The germline gives CDR1 SGHTA, CDR2 FQGTGA. V was pared by 4 bases and J by 5 bases, with 30 bases of the junction left unmatched. The CDR3 is made up of 23 amino acids. The CDR3 is CASSSTPKTTSLNAGGVDNEQFF. Written as DNA, the CDR3 is TGTGCCAGCAGCTCAACCCCGAAAACGACTAGCTTGAACGCGGGAGGGGTGGACAATGAGCAGTTCTTC.

V and J are TRBV7-8 and TRBJ1-1, with a possible D match to TRBD1 (6 bases). Germline V gene sequence: CDR1 SGHVS, CDR2 FQNEAQ. The length of the CDR3 is 15 residues. V lost 2 bases and J lost 1, with 11 bases in between. The CDR3: CASSLLGHQNTEAFF. CDR3 nucleotides: TGTGCCAGCAGCTTATTGGGACACCAGAACACTGAAGCTTTCTTT.

The gene calls are TRBV7-2 and TRBJ2-1; 8 nucleotides agree with TRBD1. The V gene end was trimmed by 6 bases and the J gene end by 12 bases; junction bases not matched to a gene: 19. The germline V gene encodes CDR1 SGHTA and CDR2 FQGNSA. This CDR3 region has 16 residues. The CDR3 DNA reads as TGTGCCAGCAGTGCCCGACAGGGGTCGCCGAGTGGGGGGCAGTTCTTC. Translation: CASSARQGSPSGGQFF. Supplemented by reference TRBV7-2 and TRBJ2-1, the full variable domain reads GAGVSQSPSNKVTEKGKDVELRCDPISGHTALYWYRQSLGQGLEFLIYFQGNSAPDKSGLPSDRFSAERTGGSVSTLTIQRTQQEDSAVYLCASSARQGSPSGGQFFGPGTRLTVL.

This clone was counted only a few times. The chain is built from TRBV5-1 and TRBJ2-2; 10 bases agree with TRBD1. V dropped 7 bases and J dropped 7; count of bases not matched to a gene: 4. CDR3 size: 13 residues. Germline CDR1 is SGHRS and CDR2 is YFSETQ. The CDR3 DNA sequence: TGCGCCAGCGGGACAGGGGCCGGCGGGGAGCTGTTTTTT. Translated: CASGTGAGGELFF.

The chain links TRBV9 to TRBJ2-5; a possible D gene is TRBD2 (6 bases). Germline CDR1 SGDLS, CDR2 YYNGEE. The CDR3 sequence is 15 residues long. V lost 4 bases to trimming and J lost 5 bases, with 18 bases between them. The CDR3 protein is CASSPRDSSGETQYF. In nucleotides, the CDR3 is TGTGCCAGCAGCCCACGGGACTCCTCGGGGGAGACCCAGTACTTC.

The chain joins TRBV18 to TRBJ1-4; D unclear. The CDR3 sequence is 15 residues long. Between the trimmed V and J ends, which lost 3 bases and 0 bases, there was a span of 8 bases. Germline CDR1 KGHSH, CDR2 LQKENI. CDR3 bases: TGTGCCAGCTCACCTGACCTAGCAACTAATGAAAAACTGTTTTTT. Amino acids: CASSPDLATNEKLFF.